This entry concerns a single TCR beta chain. The antigen is undetermined. The source of the sample is a study of CD8 T cells in Susac syndrome. An input of roughly 0.5 to 1 ug of RNA was subjected to reverse transcription using random hexamers. TCRdb independently ran MiXCR on the immunoSEQ multiplex PCR reads; one entry per CDR3 protein. The table records about 71,000 distinct CDR3 sequences, 95% to 96% of them present only once. The authors carried out high-throughput sequencing of TCR beta. They applied it to CD8+ and CD4+ T cells obtained from blood. The multiple sclerosis controls comprised treatment-naive patients whose relapsing-remitting disease was stable or active. Study outcomes and limitations: As the study acknowledged, the number of individuals who were part of its TCR sequencing and HLA analysis was relatively small.

The receptor was isolated from a human donor with multiple sclerosis. Material for sequencing was CD4+ T cells from PBMCs.

This CDR3 reads CATSDKGWDEQFF. The CDR3 DNA is TGTGCCACCAGTGACAAAGGGTGGGATGAGCAGTTCTTC. This sequence joins TRBV24-1 and TRBJ2-1; D ambiguous. This CDR3 is 13 amino acids long. Trimming took off 4 bases at V and 8 bases at J, with 11 bases between the two ends. Germline V gene lookup returns CDR1 KGHDR and CDR2 SFDVKD.